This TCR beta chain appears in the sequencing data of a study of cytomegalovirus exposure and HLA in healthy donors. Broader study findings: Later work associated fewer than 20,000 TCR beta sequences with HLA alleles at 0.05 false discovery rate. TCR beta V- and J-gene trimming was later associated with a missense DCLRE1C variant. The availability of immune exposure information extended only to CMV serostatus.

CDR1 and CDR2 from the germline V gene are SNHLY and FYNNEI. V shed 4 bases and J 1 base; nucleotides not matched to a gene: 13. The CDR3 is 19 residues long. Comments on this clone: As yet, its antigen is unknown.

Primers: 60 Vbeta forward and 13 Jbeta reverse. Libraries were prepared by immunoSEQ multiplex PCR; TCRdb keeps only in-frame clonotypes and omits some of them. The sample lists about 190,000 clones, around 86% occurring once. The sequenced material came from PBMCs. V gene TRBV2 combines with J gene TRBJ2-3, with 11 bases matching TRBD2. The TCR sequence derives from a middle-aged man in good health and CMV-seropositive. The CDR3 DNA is TGTGCCAGCAGTGCCAAGCTAGCGGGGGGTCCGCGGGGCACAGATACGCAGTATTTT. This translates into CASSAKLAGGPRGTDTQYF. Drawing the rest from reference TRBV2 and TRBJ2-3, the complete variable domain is EPEVTQTPSHQVTQMGQEVILRCVPISNHLYFYWYRQILGQKVEFLVSFYNNEISEKSEIFDDQFSVERPDGSNFTLKIRSTKLEDSAMYFCASSAKLAGGPRGTDTQYFGPGTRLTVL.